These 8 T cell receptor beta chains originate from one sample sequenced in a study of early T cells in non-severe SARS-CoV-2 infection. TCRdb reprocessed the 5' RACE reads via MiXCR and lists one record per CDR3 protein. This sample carries roughly 99,000 distinct CDR3 sequences, around 10% of them seen once, and the ten largest clones take approximately 6.9%. The sequenced sample consisted of whole blood. These receptors all come from an adult who was a healthcare worker with PCR-confirmed SARS-CoV-2 infection or an uninfected control (not recorded which).

This clonotype was counted at least ten times. The chain links TRBV7-9 to TRBJ2-7; TRBD2 aligns across 7 bases. CDR1 is SEHNR and CDR2 is FQNEAQ in the germline V gene (reference sequence). This CDR3 is 13 amino acids long. Germline trimming cut 3 bases from V and 11 bases from J; bases unmatched to any gene: 10. CDR3: CASSFTRAGSEYF. CDR3 coding DNA: TGTGCCAGCAGCTTCACTAGAGCGGGATCAGAGTACTTC. The full variable domain, with the rest looked up from reference TRBV7-9 and TRBJ2-7, is DTGVSQNPRHKITKRGQNVTFRCDPISEHNRLYWYRQTLGQGPEFLTYFQNEAQLEKSRLLSDRFSAERPKGSFSTLEIQRTEQGDSAMYLCASSFTRAGSEYFGPGTRLTVT.

This clonotype was observed a few times. CDR3 protein: CASSFDLAGAYNEQFF. As DNA, the CDR3 is TGTGCCAGCAGTTTCGACCTAGCGGGGGCTTACAATGAGCAGTTCTTC. The V gene is TRBV12-3 or TRBV12-4, the J gene TRBJ2-1, with 10 bases lining up with TRBD2. The CDR3 has 16 residues. V lost 3 bases to trimming and J lost 4 bases; unmatched junction nucleotides: 6.

The CDR3 DNA reads as TGTGCCAGCAAAATGGTACAGTTAAGCCACCCGTTCTTC. Protein sequence: CASKMVQLSHPFF. The chain combines TRBV6-1 with TRBJ2-1, with no clear D. Trimming left V 7 bases short and J 15 bases short, with 22 bases between. Germline values: CDR1 MNHNS, CDR2 SASEGT. This CDR3 comprises 13 residues.

This clonotype appeared many times. The chain has TRBV27 and TRBJ1-1; unclear D gene. The V end was cut by 3 bases, the J end by 4 bases, with 9 bases between. CDR1 is MNHEY, CDR2 SMNVEV, per germline (reference sequence). The CDR3 sequence is 13 residues long. CDR3 loop: CASSLEVGTEAFF. The CDR3 nucleotides are TGTGCCAGCAGTTTGGAAGTGGGCACTGAAGCTTTCTTT.

The V gene is TRBV19, the J gene TRBJ2-1; D uncertain. Germline-derived CDR1 and CDR2 are LNHDA and SQIVND (reference sequence). V lost 5 bases to trimming and J lost 3 bases, with 17 bases between them. The CDR3 consists of 16 residues. The CDR3 DNA reads as TGTGCCAGTAGTCATTTTGAATGGGCTAGCTACAATGAGCAGTTCTTC. This translates into CASSHFEWASYNEQFF.

This clonotype was counted many times. The chain recombines TRBV4-3 with TRBJ2-2; D is unresolved. Trimming took off 1 base at V and 11 bases at J, with 14 bases between the two ends. CDR1 is LGHNA and CDR2 is YSLEER in the germline V gene. The CDR3 sequence is 14 residues long. The DNA of the CDR3 is TGCGCCAGCAGCCAAGGATCCTTAACATCTGAGCTGTTTTTT. Translated: CASSQGSLTSELFF.

In its sample, this clonotype was seen many times. The chain employs TRBV5-6 and TRBJ2-1; 12 bases are a match to TRBD2. The CDR3 runs 15 residues. Germline CDR1 and CDR2: SGHDT and YYEEEE. With V trimmed by 4 bases and J by 9 bases, 8 bases remained unmatched. Here the CDR3 reads CASSARLAGVGEQFF. In DNA, the CDR3 is TGTGCCAGCAGCGCCCGACTAGCGGGAGTGGGTGAGCAGTTCTTC.

CDR3 region: CASSPTAGGREQYF. The CDR3 nucleotides read TGTGCCAGCAGCCCCACAGCGGGAGGACGCGAGCAGTACTTC. V usage is TRBV6-2 or TRBV6-3 and J usage is TRBJ2-7, with 9 nucleotides matching TRBD2. Trimming at V came to 6 bases and at J to 6 bases, leaving 9 bases not matched to a gene. Germline V gene sequence: CDR1 MNHEY, CDR2 SVGEGT. The CDR3 runs to 14 residues.